The 26 T cell receptor beta chains given below trace back to one sample, sequenced in a study of T-cell memory formation after mild COVID-19. TCRdb called the 5' RACE reads again in MiXCR, with one record for every CDR3 protein. This table holds about 600,000 distinct CDR3 sequences, less than 25% found once. Sequencing was carried out using PBMCs or a T cell subset sorted from them (not recorded which). The receptors originated from an adult woman who had mild COVID-19 (a few samples of this study predate the infection). Cell type and time point are not known.

The sample holds many counts of this clonotype. CDR3 region: CASSFGDRANGYTF. CDR3 nucleotide sequence: TGTGCCAGCAGCTTCGGGGACAGGGCGAATGGCTACACCTTC. The J gene is TRBJ1-2, the V gene TRBV7-9, with 9 bases fitting TRBD1. J was trimmed by 6 bases and V by 3 bases; bases with no gene match: 5. The CDR3 has 14 amino acids. CDR1 and CDR2 (germline): SEHNR, FQNEAQ (reference sequence).

Many counts were recorded for this clonotype. The V gene is TRBV12-3 or TRBV12-4, the J gene TRBJ1-3, with D unresolved. Trimming cost V 2 bases and J 0 bases, with 2 bases left between them. The CDR3 runs to 13 residues. The CDR3 coding sequence is TGTGCCAGCAGTTTAAACTCTGGAAACACCATATATTTT. This encodes CASSLNSGNTIYF.

The chain recombines TRBV4-3 with TRBJ2-1, with 9 bases matching TRBD1. Germline V lookup: CDR1 LGHNA, CDR2 YSLEER. J was trimmed by 10 bases and V by 4 bases; bases with no gene match: 8. This CDR3 is 14 amino acids long. The DNA for the CDR3 is TGCGCCAGCAGCCCGGGACAGGGCTTCTCGGAGCAGTTCTTC. It encodes CASSPGQGFSEQFF.

This rearrangement joins TRBV6-2 or TRBV6-3 to TRBJ2-1, with D possibly TRBD2 on 5 matching bases. The V end lost 7 bases, the J end lost 1 base, and 11 bases lay between the germline ends. Germline loops: CDR1 MNHEY, CDR2 SVGEGT. The CDR3 is 14 amino acids. This CDR3 is CASNGLNSYNEQFF. CDR3 sequence (DNA): TGTGCCAGCAACGGACTGAATTCCTACAATGAGCAGTTCTTC.

The CDR3 nucleotides are TGTGCCAGCAGCGTGAGGGCCACTGAAGCTTTCTTT. This encodes CASSVRATEAFF. J is TRBJ1-1 and V is TRBV9; no definite D call. The germline V and J ends were trimmed by 2 bases and 4 bases, with 6 bases remaining between them. The CDR3 covers 12 residues. Germline CDR1 SGDLS, CDR2 YYNGEE.

This chain uses TRBV10-3 with TRBJ2-7; either TRBD1 or TRBD2 may fit D (6 bases each). The CDR3 has 15 residues. Germline-derived CDR1 and CDR2 are ENHRY and SYGVKD. Trimming cost V 0 bases and J 4 bases, with 13 bases left between them. CDR3 residues: CAISESLGGVYEQYF. As DNA, the CDR3 is TGTGCCATCAGTGAGTCTCTCGGGGGCGTGTACGAGCAGTACTTC.

This clonotype was seen only a few times. The CDR3 region is CASSNTGGNTGELFF. CDR3 DNA sequence: TGCGCCAGCAGCAACACAGGGGGCAACACCGGGGAGCTGTTTTTT. The chain couples TRBV5-1 to TRBJ2-2, with 9 bases aligning to TRBD1. The CDR3 sequence is 15 residues long. The V gene end was trimmed by 4 bases and the J gene end by 2 bases; junction bases not matched to a gene: 3. The germline CDR1 and CDR2 sequences are SGHRS and YFSETQ.

This clonotype came up a few times. CDR3 DNA: TGTGCCAGCAGTGAGGGTAGCGGGGGGTTCCAAGAGACCCAGTACTTC. Translating gives CASSEGSGGFQETQYF. This chain uses TRBV2 with TRBJ2-5, with TRBD2 matching over 10 bases. The CDR3 covers 16 residues. The germline V gene encodes CDR1 SNHLY and CDR2 FYNNEI. V shed 3 bases, J shed 1 base, and the junction held 5 bases outside the gene matches.

This clonotype showed up just a few times. The chain carries TRBV4-1 and TRBJ2-2; no definite D call. Germline V gene sequence: CDR1 MGHRA, CDR2 YSYEKL. This CDR3 comprises 15 residues. Between the trimmed V and J ends, which lost 1 base and 1 base, there was a span of 7 bases. CDR3 nucleotide sequence: TGCGCCAGCAGCCAAGCTACGGTGAACACCGGGGAGCTGTTTTTT. Translating gives CASSQATVNTGELFF.

This chain uses TRBV5-1 with TRBJ1-2, with 9 bases aligning to TRBD1. Germline V lookup: CDR1 SGHRS, CDR2 YFSETQ. This CDR3 spans 15 amino acids. V lost 4 bases to trimming and J lost 7 bases; unmatched junction nucleotides: 11. The CDR3 here is CASSMRTGGGFGYTF. CDR3 DNA sequence: TGCGCCAGCAGCATGAGAACAGGGGGCGGTTTTGGCTACACCTTC.

This clonotype turned up a few times. The CDR3 nucleotides read TGTGCCAGCAGCCACGCACTAGCGGGGAAAGAGACCCAGTACTTC. It encodes CASSHALAGKETQYF. The chain uses TRBV4-2 and TRBJ2-5, with TRBD2 identical over 10 bases. The germline CDR1 and CDR2 sequences are LGHNA and YNFKEQ. After removal of 3 bases from V and 3 bases from J, the junction contained 4 bases not matched to a gene. CDR3 length: 15 residues.

Here the CDR3 DNA reads TGTGCCACCAGTGATCTTGCCCTATCGTACAATGAGCAGTTCTTC. Translating gives CATSDLALSYNEQFF. This rearrangement joins TRBV24-1 to TRBJ2-1; no clear D. The V gene's germline CDR1 is KGHDR and CDR2 SFDVKD. This CDR3 has 15 residues. Trimming removed 3 bases at V and 4 bases at J, with 12 bases between.

The rearrangement joins TRBV5-4 to TRBJ2-1; TRBD2 agrees at 8 bases. The CDR3 extends over 15 amino acids. The germline CDR1 and CDR2 sequences are SGHNT and YYREEE (reference sequence). V trimming: 2 bases; J trimming: 7 bases; junction bases outside the gene matches: 8. CDR3 nucleotide sequence: TGTGCCAGCAGCTTCAAGCGGGAGTCGTGGAATGAGCAGTTCTTC. Its translation is CASSFKRESWNEQFF.

This clonotype was picked up a small number of times. The chain recombines TRBV5-1 with TRBJ2-1; TRBD2 matches 10 bases. In germline, CDR1 is SGHRS, CDR2 YFSETQ. CDR3 size: 15 residues. Trimming at V came to 3 bases and at J to 6 bases, leaving 6 bases not matched to a gene. CDR3 in amino acids: CASSSVAGGSNEQFF. The CDR3 nucleotides read TGCGCCAGCAGCTCGGTAGCGGGGGGCTCCAATGAGCAGTTCTTC.

This clonotype was counted once. This chain uses TRBV19 with TRBJ1-1; maybe TRBD1 (6 bases). Germline V lookup: CDR1 LNHDA, CDR2 SQIVND (reference sequence). The CDR3 is made up of 15 amino acids. V was trimmed by 4 bases and J by 1 base, leaving 13 bases between them. The CDR3 nucleotides read TGTGCCAGTAGTACTACACTCAGGGGGAACACTGAAGCTTTCTTT. Its protein product is CASSTTLRGNTEAFF.

This clonotype was recorded many times. The V and J genes are TRBV2 and TRBJ2-7; a possible D gene is TRBD1 (5 bases). The germline CDR1 and CDR2 sequences are SNHLY and FYNNEI. The germline V and J ends were trimmed by 11 bases and 0 bases, with 14 bases remaining between them. The CDR3 extends over 13 amino acids. CDR3 region: CAFQGHSSYEQYF. The CDR3 coding sequence is TGTGCCTTTCAGGGTCACAGCTCCTACGAGCAGTACTTC.

The chain joins TRBV24-1 to TRBJ2-1; 7 bases match TRBD2. V lost 9 bases and J lost 7; bases outside the gene matches: 2. CDR1 is KGHDR and CDR2 is SFDVKD in the germline V gene. This CDR3 comprises 11 residues. The CDR3: CATGTTNEQFF. The CDR3 DNA reads TGTGCCACCGGGACTACGAATGAGCAGTTCTTC.

This clonotype was seen ten or more times. The chain is built from TRBV2 and TRBJ2-7, with 9 bases that match TRBD1. The V segment lost 6 bases and the J segment 0 bases; nucleotides outside the gene matches: 6. The CDR3 extends over 15 amino acids. Germline values: CDR1 SNHLY, CDR2 FYNNEI. In nucleotides, the CDR3 is TGTGCCAGCAGACAGGGGGCCTACAGCTCCTACGAGCAGTACTTC. It translates to CASRQGAYSSYEQYF.

This clonotype has a count of ten or more. The genes are TRBV21-1 and TRBJ2-1; the table's D call of TRBD2 was not tested on the DNA. TRBV21-1 is a pseudogene locus. The CDR3 is made up of 17 amino acids. The CDR3 protein is CASSKLLEGLASDEQFF. The DNA of the CDR3 is TGTGCCAGCAGCAAACTCCTGGAGGGACTAGCTTCAGATGAGCAGTTCTTC.

The rearrangement uses TRBV7-9 and TRBJ2-1, with no clear D. The CDR3 length is 16 residues. Germline V gives CDR1 SEHNR, CDR2 FQNEAQ (reference sequence). Trimming removed 5 bases from V and 3 bases from J, with 17 bases in between. The CDR3 sequence is CASSDEAGRNYNEQFF. The CDR3 DNA reads as TGTGCCAGCAGCGACGAGGCAGGCCGAAACTACAATGAGCAGTTCTTC.

This clonotype has a count of ten or more. The V gene is TRBV18, the J gene TRBJ2-7; D gene ambiguous. CDR3 length: 14 residues. Germline V gene lookup returns CDR1 KGHSH and CDR2 LQKENI. With 3 bases removed from V and 2 bases from J, the gap between germline ends came to 11 bases. The DNA for the CDR3 is TGTGCCAGCTCACCTTTTCAGTCTGCCTACGAGCAGTACTTC. Translating it yields CASSPFQSAYEQYF.

This clonotype was found a few times. This sequence joins TRBV20-1 and TRBJ2-7, with TRBD1 matching over 7 bases. J lost 4 bases, V lost 4 bases, and 10 bases had no gene match. Germline V gives CDR1 DFQATT, CDR2 SNEGSKA (reference sequence). The CDR3 runs 14 residues. The CDR3 DNA is TGCAGTGCTAACAAGGGGACAGAACCTTACGAGCAGTACTTC. Protein sequence: CSANKGTEPYEQYF.

The chain is built from TRBV5-1 and TRBJ2-7; D perhaps matches TRBD1 (6 bases). The germline gives CDR1 SGHRS, CDR2 YFSETQ. This CDR3 region has 13 residues. Trimming cost V 4 bases and J 1 base, with 9 bases left between them. The CDR3 reads CASSIDRSYEQYF. CDR3 nucleotides: TGCGCCAGCAGCATTGACAGGTCCTACGAGCAGTACTTC.

The rearrangement links TRBV20-1 to TRBJ1-5; D remains unclear. The germline gives CDR1 DFQATT, CDR2 SNEGSKA (reference sequence). CDR3 length: 15 residues. The V end was cut by 4 bases, the J end by 2 bases, with 15 bases between. The CDR3 protein is CSANSGGHGNQPQHF. The CDR3 region has the DNA TGCAGTGCTAACTCAGGTGGTCACGGCAATCAGCCCCAGCATTTT.

In its sample, this clonotype was seen a few times. V usage is TRBV7-2 and J usage is TRBJ2-3; 9 bases fit TRBD2. The ends lost 2 bases at V and 0 bases at J; junction bases unmatched: 15. CDR1 is SGHTA and CDR2 is FQGNSA in the germline V gene. The length of the CDR3 is 20 residues. CDR3 sequence reads: CASSLSRSSSGKLSTDTQYF. For the CDR3, the DNA is TGTGCCAGCAGCTTATCCCGATCATCTAGCGGGAAACTAAGCACAGATACGCAGTATTTT.

V is TRBV19 and J is TRBJ2-5; 9 nucleotides agree with TRBD1. V trimming: 8 bases; J trimming: 5 bases; junction bases outside the gene matches: 9. Germline CDR1 and CDR2: LNHDA and SQIVND (reference sequence). This CDR3 region has 14 residues. This CDR3 is CASEETGGAETQYF. CDR3 DNA sequence: TGTGCCAGTGAGGAAACAGGGGGCGCGGAGACCCAGTACTTC.